These 24 T cell receptor beta chains were all obtained from the same sample, sequenced in a study of blood T cell repertoires in COVID-19. This table comes from immunoSEQ multiplex PCR, and its TCRdb copy is limited to in-frame clones, with some not included. The table records about 300,000 clones, roughly 85% of them present only once. Sequenced sample: PBMCs or T cells enriched from blood (not recorded which). The receptors originated from a woman under 40 who had recovered from COVID-19.

The V gene is TRBV27, the J gene TRBJ2-6; 8 nucleotides match TRBD1. Germline values: CDR1 MNHEY, CDR2 SMNVEV (reference sequence). This CDR3 spans 18 amino acids. The V segment lost 3 bases and the J segment 0 bases; nucleotides outside the gene matches: 7. The CDR3 is CASSFMTGAPSGANVLTF. The CDR3 nucleotides read TGTGCCAGCAGTTTCATGACAGGGGCGCCCTCTGGGGCCAACGTCCTGACTTTC.

The sample holds one count of this clone. CDR3 nucleotide sequence: TGTGCCAGCGGAGAGACAGTAACCGTCTACGAGCAGTACTTC. Translating it yields CASGETVTVYEQYF. The V call is TRBV6-5, the J call TRBJ2-7; D possibly corresponds to TRBD1 (5 bases). The CDR3 spans 14 residues. The germline V and J ends were trimmed by 8 bases and 3 bases, with 17 bases remaining between them. Per the germline V gene, CDR1 is MNHEY and CDR2 is SVGAGI.

The chain joins TRBV6-5 to TRBJ1-1; 10 nucleotides align to TRBD1. The CDR3 contains 14 residues. CDR1 and CDR2 from the germline V gene are MNHEY and SVGAGI. V dropped 5 bases and J dropped 4; count of bases not matched to a gene: 4. CDR3 sequence reads: CASSRQGAGTEAFF. The CDR3 DNA reads as TGTGCCAGCAGTAGACAGGGGGCTGGCACTGAAGCTTTCTTT.

J is TRBJ2-5 and V is TRBV18; D is perhaps TRBD2 (5 bases). The ends were cut back, 3 bases at V and 4 bases at J, with 12 bases in the middle. This CDR3 has 14 amino acids. CDR1 KGHSH and CDR2 LQKENI come from the germline V gene. This CDR3 reads CASSPLEGGETQYF. DNA for the CDR3: TGTGCCAGCTCACCCTTGGAAGGAGGAGAGACCCAGTACTTC.

In regard to this clone: The same CDR3 can be traced to other DNA sequences in this sample. The chain links TRBV19 to TRBJ1-3, with D unresolved. Germline assignment: CDR1 LNHDA and CDR2 SQIVND (reference sequence). The ends were cut back, 7 bases at V and 4 bases at J, with 11 bases in the middle. The CDR3 extends over 13 amino acids. This CDR3 reads CASIPSSGNTIYF. The CDR3 bases are TGTGCCAGTATCCCCTCGTCCGGAAACACCATATATTTT.

V and J are TRBV7-6 and TRBJ1-2; the D gene is possibly TRBD1 (5 bases). CDR1 SGHVS and CDR2 FNYEAQ come from the germline V gene. CDR3 length: 13 amino acids. The ends were cut back, 5 bases at V and 4 bases at J, with 11 bases in the middle. CDR3 bases: TGTGCCAGCAGCCAATCGACAGCCTATGGCTACACCTTC. Protein: CASSQSTAYGYTF. The variable domain in full, with the rest retrieved from reference TRBV7-6 and TRBJ1-2, is GAGVSQSPRYKVTKRGQDVALRCDPISGHVSLYWYRQALGQGPEFLTYFNYEAQQDKSGLPNDRFSAERPEGSISTLTIQRTEQRDSAMYRCASSQSTAYGYTFGSGTRLTVV.

This chain links TRBV2 with TRBJ2-7, with 8 bases aligning to TRBD2. From germline, CDR1 is SNHLY and CDR2 FYNNEI. Trimming at V came to 5 bases and at J to 0 bases, leaving 9 bases not matched to a gene. This CDR3 region has 16 residues. CDR3 nucleotides: TGTGCCAGCAGTAGCGGGGGCCTCGATAGCTCCTACGAGCAGTACTTC. It is translated as CASSSGGLDSSYEQYF.

The chain has TRBV30 and TRBJ2-7; the match to TRBD2 covers 7 bases. V was pared by 2 bases and J by 2 bases, with 6 bases of the junction left unmatched. The CDR3 totals 14 residues. Germline loops: CDR1 GTSNPN, CDR2 SVGIG (reference sequence). The CDR3 region is CAWSRSSGAYEQYF. The CDR3 nucleotides read TGTGCCTGGAGTCGCTCTAGCGGCGCCTACGAGCAGTACTTC. Full variable domain (remainder filled in from reference TRBV30 and TRBJ2-7): SQTIHQWPATLVQPVGSPLSLECTVEGTSNPNLYWYRQAAGRGLQLLFYSVGIGQISSEVPQNLSASRPQDRQFILSSKKLLLSDSGFYLCAWSRSSGAYEQYFGPGTRLTVT.

The V and J genes are TRBV30 and TRBJ2-2, with a possible D match to TRBD2 (6 bases). In germline, CDR1 is GTSNPN, CDR2 SVGIG (reference sequence). Trimming took off 1 base at V and 1 base at J, with 13 bases between the two ends. The CDR3 has 16 residues. In DNA, the CDR3 is TGTGCCTGGAGTGGGGGACTTGCTGGGAACACCGGGGAGCTGTTTTTT. Translating gives CAWSGGLAGNTGELFF.

V gene TRBV9 combines with J gene TRBJ1-1; D is ambiguous. Germline V gene sequence: CDR1 SGDLS, CDR2 YYNGEE. This CDR3 is 15 amino acids long. Trimming cost V 0 bases and J 2 bases, with 11 bases left between them. CDR3 bases: TGTGCCAGCAGCGTAGGGTTCAGTCATAACACTGAAGCTTTCTTT. It yields the protein CASSVGFSHNTEAFF.

This clone was observed a few times. This chain uses TRBV6-2 or TRBV6-3 with TRBJ2-7, with 7 bases lining up with TRBD1. J lost 2 bases, V lost 5 bases, and 9 bases had no gene match. From germline, CDR1 is MNHEY and CDR2 SVGEGT. The CDR3 contains 15 residues. This chain's CDR3 is CASSHGQEDTYEQYF. CDR3 nucleotides: TGTGCCAGCAGTCATGGACAGGAGGATACCTACGAGCAGTACTTC.

The chain couples TRBV27 to TRBJ1-5, with D hard to call. CDR3 length: 13 amino acids. V dropped 10 bases and J dropped 1 base, with 11 bases sitting between them. Germline lookup yields CDR1 MNHEY and CDR2 SMNVEV (reference sequence). The CDR3 here is CATRGQSNQPQHF. The CDR3 region has the DNA TGTGCCACCCGTGGGCAGAGCAATCAGCCCCAGCATTTT.

V and J are TRBV30 and TRBJ1-5; TRBD1 is a possible D gene (6 bases). CDR1 and CDR2 (germline): GTSNPN, SVGIG (reference sequence). The CDR3 has 16 residues. V lost 2 bases, J lost 3 bases, and 17 bases lay in between. CDR3 protein: CAWSRGRQGTNQPQHF. CDR3 bases: TGTGCCTGGAGTAGGGGCCGCCAGGGGACCAATCAGCCCCAGCATTTT.

V gene TRBV6-2 or TRBV6-3 combines with J gene TRBJ1-6; TRBD1 aligns across 8 bases. V was clipped by 6 bases and J by 0 bases; unmatched bases: 7. This CDR3 region has 17 residues. CDR1 and CDR2 from the germline V gene are MNHEY and SVGEGT. DNA of the CDR3: TGTGCCAGCAGCACGGGACAGGCAAGCTCCTATAATTCACCCCTCCACTTT. Amino acids: CASSTGQASSYNSPLHF.

The chain uses TRBV5-1 and TRBJ2-3, with 7 bases matching TRBD2. CDR3 length: 14 amino acids. The junction had 4 bases not matched to a gene; V was cut back by 0 bases and J by 6 bases. Germline V CDR1 and CDR2: SGHRS, YFSETQ. CDR3 loop: CASSLGSSGDTQYF. Written as DNA, the CDR3 is TGCGCCAGCAGCTTGGGGAGTAGCGGGGATACGCAGTATTTT.

The chain is built from TRBV5-4 and TRBJ2-7; 7 bases fit TRBD1. After removal of 5 bases from V and 3 bases from J, the junction contained 11 bases not matched to a gene. This CDR3 region has 15 residues. Germline-derived CDR1 and CDR2 are SGHNT and YYREEE (reference sequence). CDR3 in amino acids: CASRVNRGENYEQYF. The CDR3 DNA sequence: TGTGCCAGCAGGGTTAACAGGGGAGAAAACTACGAGCAGTACTTC.

J is TRBJ2-7 and V is TRBV12-5; D remains unclear. The CDR3 contains 13 residues. V was cut by 7 bases and J by 4 bases, with 14 bases left in between. Germline V lookup: CDR1 LGHNT, CDR2 FRNRAP. The CDR3 sequence is CASASALVYEQYF. The CDR3, as DNA: TGTGCTAGTGCCTCCGCTTTAGTGTACGAGCAGTACTTC. Full variable domain (missing parts from reference TRBV12-5 and TRBJ2-7): DARVTQTPRHKVTEMGQEVTMRCQPILGHNTVFWYRQTMMQGLELLAYFRNRAPLDDSGMPKDRFSAEMPDATLATLKIQPSEPRDSAVYFCASASALVYEQYFGPGTRLTVT.

The chain is built from TRBV10-3 and TRBJ2-1, with 8 positions matching TRBD1. The V gene end was trimmed by 2 bases and the J gene end by 5 bases; junction bases not matched to a gene: 5. The germline V gene has CDR1 ENHRY and CDR2 SYGVKD. This CDR3 has 15 residues. Here the CDR3 reads CAISETGGRNNEQFF. In DNA form, the CDR3 reads TGTGCCATCAGTGAGACAGGGGGGCGCAACAATGAGCAGTTCTTC.

This chain connects TRBV13 to TRBJ2-3; 11 bases match TRBD2. Germline loops: CDR1 PRHDT, CDR2 FYEKMQ (reference sequence). The trim removed 4 bases at V and 0 bases at J, leaving 3 bases unmatched. CDR3 length: 16 residues. As DNA, the CDR3 is TGTGCCAGCAGCTCGGGACTAGCGGTCAGCACAGATACGCAGTATTTT. This codes for CASSSGLAVSTDTQYF.

CDR3 loop: CASSVLGGNEKLFF. Written as DNA, the CDR3 is TGTGCCAGCAGCGTCCTGGGGGGTAATGAAAAACTGTTTTTT. This sequence joins TRBV9 and TRBJ1-4; D is perhaps TRBD1 (5 bases). The CDR3 covers 14 residues. The germline CDR1 and CDR2 sequences are SGDLS and YYNGEE. The ends were cut back, 2 bases at V and 4 bases at J, with 9 bases in the middle.

The rearrangement links TRBV29-1 to TRBJ1-2, with D perhaps matching TRBD1 (6 bases). V lost 4 bases to trimming and J lost 6 bases, with 12 bases between them. Looked up from germline, CDR1 is SQVTM and CDR2 is ANQGSEA. The CDR3 consists of 12 residues. The CDR3 DNA reads as TGCAGCGTTGCGGCAGGGGTGGATGGCTACACCTTC. It specifies CSVAAGVDGYTF.

The chain has TRBV7-8 and TRBJ1-5; D possibly corresponds to TRBD1 (5 bases). CDR1 and CDR2 (germline): SGHVS, FQNEAQ. Trimming left V 5 bases short and J 2 bases short, with 13 bases between. This CDR3 is built from 15 residues. This CDR3 reads CASSPWGGGNQPQHF. CDR3 DNA: TGTGCCAGCAGCCCCTGGGGCGGGGGCAATCAGCCCCAGCATTTT.

This rearrangement joins TRBV6-5 to TRBJ1-4; D unclear. V was shortened by 8 bases and J by 5 bases, with 9 bases between the two germline ends. Germline CDR1 MNHEY, CDR2 SVGAGI. The CDR3 totals 12 residues. In nucleotides, the CDR3 is TGTGCCAGCTCGGGGAAAAATGAAAAACTGTTTTTT. It specifies CASSGKNEKLFF.

The count of this clone is one. Written as DNA, the CDR3 is TGTGCCAGCAGCTTAGGTACAGGGCTGGTAGATACGCAGTATTTT. It translates to CASSLGTGLVDTQYF. The chain couples TRBV11-1 to TRBJ2-3, with D maybe TRBD1 (6 bases). The CDR3 is 15 residues long. Germline CDR1 and CDR2: SGHAT and FQDESV (reference sequence). V lost 1 base and J 5 bases, leaving 13 bases between the germline ends.